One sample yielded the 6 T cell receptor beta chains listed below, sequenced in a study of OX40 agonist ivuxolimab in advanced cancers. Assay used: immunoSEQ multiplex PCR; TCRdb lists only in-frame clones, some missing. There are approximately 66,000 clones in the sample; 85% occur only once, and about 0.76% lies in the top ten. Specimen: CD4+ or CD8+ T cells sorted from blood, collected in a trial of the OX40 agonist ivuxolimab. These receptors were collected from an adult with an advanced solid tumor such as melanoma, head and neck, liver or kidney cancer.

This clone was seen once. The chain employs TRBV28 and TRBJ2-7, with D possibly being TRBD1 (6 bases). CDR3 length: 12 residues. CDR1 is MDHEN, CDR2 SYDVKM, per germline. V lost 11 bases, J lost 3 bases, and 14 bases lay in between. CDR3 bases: TGTGCCCATCTCGGACAGATCTACGAGCAGTACTTC. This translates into CAHLGQIYEQYF.

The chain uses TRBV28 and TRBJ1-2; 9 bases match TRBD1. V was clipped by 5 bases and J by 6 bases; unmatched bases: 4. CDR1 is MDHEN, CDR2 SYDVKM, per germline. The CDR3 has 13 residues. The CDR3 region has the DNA TGTGCCAGCAGTGGGACAGGGAGGCATGGCTACACCTTC. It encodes CASSGTGRHGYTF.

CDR3 region: CASSLKAEDYSPLHF. DNA for the CDR3: TGCGCCAGCAGCTTGAAGGCGGAGGATTATTCACCCCTCCACTTT. V usage is TRBV5-1 and J usage is TRBJ1-6; D is uncertain. V lost 1 base to trimming and J lost 8 bases, with 13 bases between them. CDR1 is SGHRS, CDR2 YFSETQ, per germline. This CDR3 is built from 15 residues.

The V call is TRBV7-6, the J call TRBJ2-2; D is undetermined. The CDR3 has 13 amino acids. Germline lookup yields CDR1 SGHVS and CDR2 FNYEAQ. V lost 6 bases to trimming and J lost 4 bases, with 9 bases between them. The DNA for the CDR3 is TGTGCCAGCAGTTGGACCTCCACCGGGGAGCTGTTTTTT. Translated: CASSWTSTGELFF.

The CDR3 reads CASKIKSNQPQHF. The CDR3 DNA reads TGTGCCAGTAAGATAAAAAGCAATCAGCCCCAGCATTTT. J is TRBJ1-5 and V is TRBV19; the D is unclear. The CDR3 contains 13 residues. Per the germline V gene, CDR1 is LNHDA and CDR2 is SQIVND (reference sequence). V was trimmed by 7 bases and J by 1 base, leaving 8 bases between them.

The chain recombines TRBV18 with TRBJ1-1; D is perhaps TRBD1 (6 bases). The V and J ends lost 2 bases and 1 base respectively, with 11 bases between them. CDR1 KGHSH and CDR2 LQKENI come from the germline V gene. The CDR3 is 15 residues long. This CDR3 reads CASSPALGGNTEAFF. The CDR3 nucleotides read TGTGCCAGCTCACCAGCATTAGGGGGGAACACTGAAGCTTTCTTT.